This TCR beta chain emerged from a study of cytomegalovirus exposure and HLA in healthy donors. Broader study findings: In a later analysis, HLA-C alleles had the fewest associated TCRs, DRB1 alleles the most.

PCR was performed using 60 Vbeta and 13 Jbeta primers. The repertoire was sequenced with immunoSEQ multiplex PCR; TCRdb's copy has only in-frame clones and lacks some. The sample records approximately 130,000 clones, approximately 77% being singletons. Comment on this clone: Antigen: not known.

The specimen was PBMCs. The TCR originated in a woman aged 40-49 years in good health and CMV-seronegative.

CDR3 nucleotide sequence: TGTGCCAGCAGTCCTACAGGGTCTGGGACCTCTGGGGCCAACGTCCTGACTTTC. Encoded protein: CASSPTGSGTSGANVLTF. V gene TRBV27 combines with J gene TRBJ2-6, with D possibly TRBD1 on 6 matching bases. There are 18 residues in the CDR3. V was trimmed by 5 bases and J by 0 bases, leaving 17 bases between them. Germline lookup yields CDR1 MNHEY and CDR2 SMNVEV (reference sequence).